This T cell receptor beta chain emerged from a study of T cell repertoires in cytomegalovirus infection. From the reads, TCRdb called clonotypes with MiXCR, one entry per CDR3 protein. Counted here are approximately 500,000 distinct CDR3 sequences, approximately 15% occurring once; the ten biggest clones make up roughly a quarter. In its sample, this clonotype was seen many times. V was clipped by 0 bases and J by 9 bases, with 14 bases between them. The germline V gene encodes CDR1 MNHEY and CDR2 SVGAGI. CDR3 size: 14 residues. This receptor was obtained from a human donor in good health (CMV status not recorded). Some clones in this sample may be carry-over from other donors' samples. Sequencing was done on a sample of CD8+ T cells from PBMCs. The V call is TRBV6-5, the J call TRBJ2-5, with D hard to call. The CDR3 here is CASSYSGAETAQYF. The CDR3 DNA reads TGTGCCAGCAGTTACTCAGGAGCTGAGACGGCCCAGTACTTC.